This T cell receptor beta chain was sequenced during a study of TIL therapy for anti-PD-1-resistant metastatic lung cancer. Study as a whole: Half of patients were current or former smokers. By whole-exome sequencing, median non-synonymous tumor mutation burden was around 1.4 mutations per megabase.

The immunoSEQ assay was v3. Some clones are missing from TCRdb's copy, which holds only in-frame ones; the method was immunoSEQ multiplex PCR. This sample has around 15,000 clones; about 82% occur once, and the top ten carry 0.85%. The time point was: pre-treatment sample, taken before nivolumab and TIL therapy. Enrollment ran from late 2017 to early 2020. The CDR3 covers 13 residues. The V end was cut by 2 bases, the J end by 1 base, with 7 bases between. Germline V gives CDR1 GTSNPN, CDR2 SVGIG (reference sequence). This TCR derives from a person between 30 and 79 years old with non-small cell lung cancer. The V gene is TRBV30, the J gene TRBJ2-3; D ambiguous. The sample in question was blood, obtained at baseline. This CDR3 is CAWSNAGTDTQYF. CDR3 DNA sequence: TGTGCCTGGAGTAATGCGGGCACAGATACGCAGTATTTT.